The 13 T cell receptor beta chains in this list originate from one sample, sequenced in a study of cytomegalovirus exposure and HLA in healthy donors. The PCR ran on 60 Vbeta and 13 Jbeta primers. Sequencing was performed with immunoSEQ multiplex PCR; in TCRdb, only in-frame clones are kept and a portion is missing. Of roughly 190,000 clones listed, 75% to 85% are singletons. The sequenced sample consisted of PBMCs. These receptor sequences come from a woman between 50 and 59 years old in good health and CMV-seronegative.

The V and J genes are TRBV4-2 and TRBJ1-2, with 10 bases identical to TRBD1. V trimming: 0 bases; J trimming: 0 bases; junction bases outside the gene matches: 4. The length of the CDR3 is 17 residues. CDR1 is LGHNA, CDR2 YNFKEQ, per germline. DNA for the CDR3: TGTGCCAGCAGCCAAGATCTCGGACAGGGGGCTAACTATGGCTACACCTTC. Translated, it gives CASSQDLGQGANYGYTF.

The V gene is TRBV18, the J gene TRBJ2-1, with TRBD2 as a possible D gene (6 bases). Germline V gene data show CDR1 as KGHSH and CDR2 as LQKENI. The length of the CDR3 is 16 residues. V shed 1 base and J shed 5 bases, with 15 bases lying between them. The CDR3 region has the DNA TGTGCCAGCTCACCACTGACTAGGAAGGTAGACAATGAGCAGTTCTTC. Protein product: CASSPLTRKVDNEQFF.

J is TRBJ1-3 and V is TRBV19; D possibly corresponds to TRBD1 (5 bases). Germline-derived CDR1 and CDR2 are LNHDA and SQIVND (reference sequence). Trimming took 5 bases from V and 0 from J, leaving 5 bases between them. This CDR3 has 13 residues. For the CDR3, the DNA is TGTGCCAGTAGTGACAGCTCTGGAAACACCATATATTTT. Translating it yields CASSDSSGNTIYF.

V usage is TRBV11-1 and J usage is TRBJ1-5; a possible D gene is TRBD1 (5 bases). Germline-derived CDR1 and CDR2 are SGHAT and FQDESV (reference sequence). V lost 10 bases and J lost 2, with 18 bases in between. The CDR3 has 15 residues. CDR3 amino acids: CANTNQDICNQPQHF. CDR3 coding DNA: TGTGCCAACACTAACCAGGACATTTGCAATCAGCCCCAGCATTTT.

The CDR3 DNA follows: TGTGCCAGCAGCGTAGGACAGGGAAGGACCGGGGAGCTGTTTTTT. Translating gives CASSVGQGRTGELFF. The genes are TRBV9 and TRBJ2-2; 7 bases map to TRBD1. The CDR3 contains 15 residues. Germline CDR1 is SGDLS and CDR2 is YYNGEE. V was pared by 0 bases and J by 5 bases, with 4 bases of the junction left unmatched.

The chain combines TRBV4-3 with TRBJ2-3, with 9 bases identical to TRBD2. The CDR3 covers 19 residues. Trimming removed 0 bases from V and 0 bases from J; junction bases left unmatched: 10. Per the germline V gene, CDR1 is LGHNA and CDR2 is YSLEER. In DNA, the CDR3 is TGCGCCAGCAGCCAAGATGGGGGGGCGGGAGGGACCAGCACAGATACGCAGTATTTT. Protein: CASSQDGGAGGTSTDTQYF.

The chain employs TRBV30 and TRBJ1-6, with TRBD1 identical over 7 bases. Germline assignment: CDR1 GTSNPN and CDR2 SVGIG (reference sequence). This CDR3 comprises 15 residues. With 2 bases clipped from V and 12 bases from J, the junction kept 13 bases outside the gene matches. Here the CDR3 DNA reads TGTGCCTGGAGTAGACAGGGAGCCGGGGTTAAACCCCTCCACTTT. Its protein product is CAWSRQGAGVKPLHF.

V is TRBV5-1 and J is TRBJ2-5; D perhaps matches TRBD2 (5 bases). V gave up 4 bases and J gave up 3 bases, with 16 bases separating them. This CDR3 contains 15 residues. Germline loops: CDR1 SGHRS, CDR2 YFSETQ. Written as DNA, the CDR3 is TGCGCCAGCAGCCCCAACGTAGGGCGGGAAGAGACCCAGTACTTC. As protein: CASSPNVGREETQYF.

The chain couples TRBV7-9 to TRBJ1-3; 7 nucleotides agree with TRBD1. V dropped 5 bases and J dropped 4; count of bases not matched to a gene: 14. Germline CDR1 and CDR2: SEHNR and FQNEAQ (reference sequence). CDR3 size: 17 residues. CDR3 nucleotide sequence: TGTGCCAGCAGCGCCACCACAGGGGAGGTTTTCGGAAACACCATATATTTT. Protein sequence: CASSATTGEVFGNTIYF.

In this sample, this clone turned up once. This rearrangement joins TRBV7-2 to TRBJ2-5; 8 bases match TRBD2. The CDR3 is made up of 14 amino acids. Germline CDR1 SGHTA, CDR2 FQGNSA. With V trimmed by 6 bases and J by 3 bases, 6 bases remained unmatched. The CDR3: CASRRGGVEETQYF. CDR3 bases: TGTGCCAGCAGACGGGGGGGCGTTGAAGAGACCCAGTACTTC.

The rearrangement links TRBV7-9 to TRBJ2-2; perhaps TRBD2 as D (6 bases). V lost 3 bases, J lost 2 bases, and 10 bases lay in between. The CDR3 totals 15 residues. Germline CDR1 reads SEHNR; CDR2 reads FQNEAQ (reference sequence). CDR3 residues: CASSFGGTNTGELFF. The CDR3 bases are TGTGCCAGCAGCTTTGGCGGGACCAACACCGGGGAGCTGTTTTTT. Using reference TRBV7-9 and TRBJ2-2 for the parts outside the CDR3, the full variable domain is DTGVSQNPRHKITKRGQNVTFRCDPISEHNRLYWYRQTLGQGPEFLTYFQNEAQLEKSRLLSDRFSAERPKGSFSTLEIQRTEQGDSAMYLCASSFGGTNTGELFFGEGSRLTVL.

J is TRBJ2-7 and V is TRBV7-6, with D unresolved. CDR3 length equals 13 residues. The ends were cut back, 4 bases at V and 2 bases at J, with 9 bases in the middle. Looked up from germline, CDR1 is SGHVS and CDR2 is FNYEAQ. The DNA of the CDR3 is TGTGCCAGCAGCTGGGCAGCAACCTACGAGCAGTACTTC. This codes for CASSWAATYEQYF.

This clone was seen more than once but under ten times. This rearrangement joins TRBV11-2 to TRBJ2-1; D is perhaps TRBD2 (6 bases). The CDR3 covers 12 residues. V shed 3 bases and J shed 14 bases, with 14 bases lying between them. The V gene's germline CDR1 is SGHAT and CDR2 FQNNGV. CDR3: CASSLEGGLEFF. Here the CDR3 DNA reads TGTGCCAGCAGCTTGGAGGGAGGACTTGAGTTCTTC.